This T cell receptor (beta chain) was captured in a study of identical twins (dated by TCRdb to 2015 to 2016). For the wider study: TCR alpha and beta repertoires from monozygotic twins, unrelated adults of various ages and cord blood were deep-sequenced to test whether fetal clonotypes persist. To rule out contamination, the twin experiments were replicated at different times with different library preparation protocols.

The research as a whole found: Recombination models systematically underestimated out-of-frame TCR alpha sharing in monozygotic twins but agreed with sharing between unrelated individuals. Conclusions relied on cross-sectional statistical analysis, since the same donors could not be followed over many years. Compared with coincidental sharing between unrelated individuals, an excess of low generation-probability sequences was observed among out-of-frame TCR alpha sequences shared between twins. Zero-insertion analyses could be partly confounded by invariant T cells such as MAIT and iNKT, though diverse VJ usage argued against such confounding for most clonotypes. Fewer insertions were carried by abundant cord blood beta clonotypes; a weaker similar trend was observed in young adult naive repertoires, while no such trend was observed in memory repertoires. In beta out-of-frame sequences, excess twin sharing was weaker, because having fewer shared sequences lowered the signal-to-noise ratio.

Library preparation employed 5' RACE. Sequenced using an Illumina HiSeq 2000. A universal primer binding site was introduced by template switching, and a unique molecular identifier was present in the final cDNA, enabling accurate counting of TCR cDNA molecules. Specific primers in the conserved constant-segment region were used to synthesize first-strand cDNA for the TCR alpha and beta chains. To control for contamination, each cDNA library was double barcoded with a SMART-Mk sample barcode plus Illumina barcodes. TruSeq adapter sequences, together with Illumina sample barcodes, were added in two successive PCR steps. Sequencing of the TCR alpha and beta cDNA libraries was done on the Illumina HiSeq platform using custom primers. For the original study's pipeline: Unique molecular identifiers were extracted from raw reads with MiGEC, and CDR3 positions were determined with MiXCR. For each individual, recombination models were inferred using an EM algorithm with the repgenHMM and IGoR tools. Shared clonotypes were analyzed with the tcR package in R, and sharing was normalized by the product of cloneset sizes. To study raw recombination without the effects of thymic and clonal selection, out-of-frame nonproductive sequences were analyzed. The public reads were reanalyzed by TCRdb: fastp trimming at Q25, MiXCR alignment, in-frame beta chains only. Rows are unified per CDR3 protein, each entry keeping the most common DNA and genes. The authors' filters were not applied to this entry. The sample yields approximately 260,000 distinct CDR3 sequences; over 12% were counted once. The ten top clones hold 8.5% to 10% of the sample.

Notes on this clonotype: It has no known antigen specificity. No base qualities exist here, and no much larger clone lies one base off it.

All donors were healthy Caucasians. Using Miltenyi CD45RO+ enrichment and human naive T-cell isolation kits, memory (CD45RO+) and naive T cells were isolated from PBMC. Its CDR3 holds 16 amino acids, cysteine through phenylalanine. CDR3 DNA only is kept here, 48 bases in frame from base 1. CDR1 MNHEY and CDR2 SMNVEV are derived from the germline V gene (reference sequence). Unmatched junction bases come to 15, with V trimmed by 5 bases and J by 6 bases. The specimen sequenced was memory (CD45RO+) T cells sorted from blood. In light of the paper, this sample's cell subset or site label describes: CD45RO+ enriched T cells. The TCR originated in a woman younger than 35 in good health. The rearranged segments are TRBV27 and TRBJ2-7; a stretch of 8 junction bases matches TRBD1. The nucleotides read TGTGCCAGCAGTCCAACTACAACAGGGGGTCTGAGCGAGCAGTACTTC. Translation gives CASSPTTTGGLSEQYF.